This record concerns one T cell receptor beta chain sequence. An even split of each subset's genomic DNA across several immunoSEQ plates was performed. The table came from immunoSEQ multiplex PCR; TCRdb's copy has only in-frame clones and leaves some out. This table holds around 450,000 clones, roughly 77% found once. The CDR3 extends over 15 amino acids. In germline, CDR1 is KGHSH, CDR2 LQKENI. V dropped 6 bases and J dropped 1; count of bases not matched to a gene: 4. The data were taken from a study of shared clonotypes between healthy human individuals. Unsorted samples used tens of millions of PBMCs for genomic DNA.

The TCR comes from a woman aged 40 to 50 in good health. Some clones in this sample may be carry-over from other donors' samples. V usage is TRBV18 and J usage is TRBJ2-7; 12 bases fit TRBD2. The sequencing input was PBMCs. The CDR3 reads CASSRLAGESYEQYF. CDR3 sequence (DNA): TGTGCCAGCTCTCGACTAGCGGGAGAGTCCTACGAGCAGTACTTC.